The entry below gives a single TCR beta chain sequence along with its context. Some clones are missing from TCRdb's copy, which holds only in-frame ones; the method was immunoSEQ multiplex PCR. This table holds fewer than 500,000 clones, 89% found once. These data originate in a study of Ad26.COV2.S vaccination and SARS-CoV-2 variants. Treatment described: around 19 received Ad26.COV2.S at low or high dose, single or two shots; several received placebo; per-sample allocation not given. Specimen acquisition occurred on day 63 following the initial vaccine or placebo injection. The donor was a Boston adult aged 18-55 years. Trimming removed 0 bases at V and 0 bases at J, with 15 bases between. The CDR3 loop spans 17 amino acids. The V gene's germline CDR1 is GTSNPN and CDR2 SVGIG (reference sequence).

The chain uses TRBV30 and TRBJ1-5; D remains unclear. This receptor was identified in a person between 18 and 65 years old who received the Ad26.COV2.S COVID-19 vaccine or a placebo. The specimen comprised peripheral blood, sampled in a trial of Ad26.COV2.S vaccine versus placebo. The CDR3 DNA reads TGTGCCTGGAGTGTACCGGCAGCTCTTTTTAGCAATCAGCCCCAGCATTTT. Encoded protein: CAWSVPAALFSNQPQHF.